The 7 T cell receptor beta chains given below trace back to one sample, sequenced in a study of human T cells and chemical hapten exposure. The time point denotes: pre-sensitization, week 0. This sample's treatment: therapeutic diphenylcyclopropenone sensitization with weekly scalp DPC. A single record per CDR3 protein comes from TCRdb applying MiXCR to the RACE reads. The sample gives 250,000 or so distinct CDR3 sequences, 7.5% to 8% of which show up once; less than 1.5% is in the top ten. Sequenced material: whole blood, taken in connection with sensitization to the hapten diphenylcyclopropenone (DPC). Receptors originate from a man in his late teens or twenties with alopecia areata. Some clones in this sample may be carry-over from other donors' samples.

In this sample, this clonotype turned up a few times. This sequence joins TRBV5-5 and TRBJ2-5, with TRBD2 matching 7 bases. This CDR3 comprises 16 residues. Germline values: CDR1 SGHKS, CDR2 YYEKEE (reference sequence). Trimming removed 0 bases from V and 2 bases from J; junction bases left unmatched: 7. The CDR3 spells CASSLGRLAVQETQYF. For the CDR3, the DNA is TGTGCCAGCAGCTTGGGGCGACTAGCAGTTCAAGAGACCCAGTACTTC. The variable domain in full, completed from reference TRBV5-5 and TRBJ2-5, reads DAGVTQSPTHLIKTRGQQVTLRCSPISGHKSVSWYQQVLGQGPQFIFQYYEKEERGRGNFPDRFSARQFPNYSSELNVNALLLGDSALYLCASSLGRLAVQETQYFGPGTRLLVL.

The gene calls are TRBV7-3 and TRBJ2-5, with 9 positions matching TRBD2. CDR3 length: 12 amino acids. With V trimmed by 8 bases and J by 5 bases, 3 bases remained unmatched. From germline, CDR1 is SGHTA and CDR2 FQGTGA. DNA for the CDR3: TGTGCCAGCGGGCTAGCGGGGGAGACCCAGTACTTC. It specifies CASGLAGETQYF.

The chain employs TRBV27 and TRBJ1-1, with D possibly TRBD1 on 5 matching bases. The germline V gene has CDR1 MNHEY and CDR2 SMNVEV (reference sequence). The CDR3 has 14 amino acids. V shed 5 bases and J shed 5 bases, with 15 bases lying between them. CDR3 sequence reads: CASSIGTGGTEAFF. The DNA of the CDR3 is TGTGCCAGCAGTATAGGGACGGGAGGAACTGAAGCTTTCTTT.

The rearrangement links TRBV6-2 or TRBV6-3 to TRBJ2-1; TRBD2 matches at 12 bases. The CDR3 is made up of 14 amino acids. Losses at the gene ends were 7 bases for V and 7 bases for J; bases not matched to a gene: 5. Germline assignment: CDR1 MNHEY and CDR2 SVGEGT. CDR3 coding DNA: TGTGCCAGCACGCAGACTAGCGGGAGTAATGAGCAGTTCTTC. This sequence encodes CASTQTSGSNEQFF.

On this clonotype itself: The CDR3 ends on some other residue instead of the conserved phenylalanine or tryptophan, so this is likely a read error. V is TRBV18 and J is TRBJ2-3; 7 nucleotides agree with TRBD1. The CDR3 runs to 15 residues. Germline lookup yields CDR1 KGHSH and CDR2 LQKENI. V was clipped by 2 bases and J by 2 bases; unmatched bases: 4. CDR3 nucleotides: TGTGCCAGCTCACCAAGACAGGGCTACACAGATACGCAGTATATT. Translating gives CASSPRQGYTDTQYI.

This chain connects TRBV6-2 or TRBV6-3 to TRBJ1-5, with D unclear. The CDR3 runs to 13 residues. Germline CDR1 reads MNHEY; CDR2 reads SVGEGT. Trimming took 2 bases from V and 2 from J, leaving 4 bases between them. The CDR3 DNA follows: TGTGCCAGCAGTTACGACGGCAATCAGCCCCAGCATTTT. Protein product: CASSYDGNQPQHF.

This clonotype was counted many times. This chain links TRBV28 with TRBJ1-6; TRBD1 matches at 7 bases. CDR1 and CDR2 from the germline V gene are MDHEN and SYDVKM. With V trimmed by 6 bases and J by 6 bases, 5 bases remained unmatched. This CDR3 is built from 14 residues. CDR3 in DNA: TGTGCCAGCAGCTCCGGGACAGTTAATTCACCCCTCCACTTT. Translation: CASSSGTVNSPLHF.